What follows are 25 T cell receptor beta chains derived from one specimen sequenced in a study of response to subunit inactivated influenza vaccine (dated 2018 in TCRdb). The library was produced with RT-PCR. Sequencing was performed on an Illumina HiSeq 2500. The public reads were reanalyzed by TCRdb: fastp trimming at Q25, MiXCR alignment, in-frame beta chains only. Every distinct CDR3 protein forms one entry, paired with its most common genes and DNA. The sample yields fewer than 700,000 distinct CDR3 sequences; under 15% were counted once. Clones ranked in the top ten supply around 14% of the sample. Taken with the paper, the label for time point translates to: around 47 days after influenza vaccine administration. The sample here was PBMCs from blood, taken roughly 48 days after vaccination. The receptors shown here come from a man between 50 and 59 years old who received an inactivated influenza vaccine. Donor details come from another sample of the same person, matched by shared clones.

The chain combines TRBV5-1 with TRBJ1-2, with D tentatively TRBD1 (6 bases). Per germline, CDR1 SGHRS and CDR2 YFSETQ. The V end was cut by 4 bases, the J end by 0 bases, with 10 bases between. The CDR3 has 14 amino acids. CDR3 DNA: TGCGCCAGCAGCAACAGGGAGACTAACTATGGCTACACCTTC. Translating gives CASSNRETNYGYTF. Based on the CDR3 plus reference TRBV5-1 and TRBJ1-2, the full variable domain is KAGVTQTPRYLIKTRGQQVTLSCSPISGHRSVSWYQQTPGQGLQFLFEYFSETQRNKGNFPGRFSGRQFSNSRSEMNVSTLELGDSALYLCASSNRETNYGYTFGSGTRLTVV.

CDR3: CSAAGSYNEQFF. The CDR3 DNA reads as TGCAGCGCAGCGGGGTCCTACAATGAGCAGTTCTTC. The chain combines TRBV29-1 with TRBJ2-1; 7 nucleotides agree with TRBD2. With 7 bases clipped from V and 1 base from J, the junction kept 1 base outside the gene matches. The CDR3 is 12 residues long. Germline V lookup: CDR1 SQVTM, CDR2 ANQGSEA.

This clonotype showed up many times. V usage is TRBV5-1 and J usage is TRBJ2-1; 12 bases line up with TRBD1. Germline CDR1 and CDR2: SGHRS and YFSETQ. Germline trimming cut 3 bases from V and 1 base from J; bases unmatched to any gene: 5. The CDR3 contains 17 residues. The CDR3 DNA is TGCGCCAGCAGCTGGGACAGGGGGCCGACTTCCTACAATGAGCAGTTCTTC. Translated, it gives CASSWDRGPTSYNEQFF.

This clonotype appeared a few times. The CDR3 is CASKGVSNTEAFF. The CDR3 DNA follows: TGCGCCAGCAAGGGAGTTTCGAACACTGAAGCTTTCTTT. The chain employs TRBV5-1 and TRBJ1-1; D unresolved. Per germline, CDR1 SGHRS and CDR2 YFSETQ. The ends were cut back, 6 bases at V and 1 base at J, with 10 bases in the middle. The CDR3 is 13 amino acids.

This clonotype was detected ten times or more. The chain is built from TRBV12-3 or TRBV12-4 and TRBJ2-7; no firm D call. Between the trimmed V and J ends, which lost 4 bases and 3 bases, there was a span of 4 bases. The CDR3 consists of 11 residues. This CDR3 is CASSSVYEQYF. The CDR3 coding sequence is TGTGCCAGCAGTTCTGTCTACGAGCAGTACTTC.

This clonotype has at least ten counts. The gene calls are TRBV12-3 or TRBV12-4 and TRBJ2-3; D is possibly TRBD2 (7 bases). V lost 7 bases to trimming and J lost 3 bases, with 17 bases between them. This CDR3 comprises 15 residues. As DNA, the CDR3 is TGTGCCAGCACCGACCCGGCGGGGGCTACAGATACGCAGTATTTT. Protein product: CASTDPAGATDTQYF.

V is TRBV4-2 and J is TRBJ2-3; 11 bases are shared with TRBD2. CDR1 is LGHNA, CDR2 YNFKEQ, per germline. CDR3 length equals 15 residues. Losses at the gene ends were 8 bases for V and 0 bases for J; bases not matched to a gene: 4. The chain's CDR3 is CASGGLAGSTDTQYF. CDR3 nucleotides: TGTGCCAGCGGCGGACTAGCGGGTAGCACAGATACGCAGTATTTT.

This clonotype occurred many times. The V gene is TRBV6-5, the J gene TRBJ1-6; 8 bases are a match to TRBD1. Germline V CDR1 and CDR2: MNHEY, SVGAGI. Unmatched junction bases numbered 8, after V lost 0 bases and J lost 13 bases. CDR3 size: 15 residues. The CDR3 here is CASSYSDQGAQPLHF. CDR3 DNA: TGTGCCAGCAGTTACTCGGATCAGGGGGCTCAGCCCCTCCACTTT.

This clonotype has a handful of counts. An end of the junction does not agree with germline; a read error may underlie this. The V call is TRBV20-1, the J call TRBJ1-1; TRBD1 is a possible D gene (6 bases). CDR3 length: 11 residues. Germline V gene data show CDR1 as DFQATT and CDR2 as SNEGSKA (reference sequence). This chain's CDR3 is CSARGGFEAFF. The CDR3 DNA is TGCAGTGCGAGAGGGGGGTTTGAAGCTTTCTTT.

This chain connects TRBV12-3 or TRBV12-4 to TRBJ2-3; 7 bases agree with TRBD2. After removal of 3 bases from V and 4 bases from J, the junction contained 10 bases not matched to a gene. The CDR3 extends over 16 amino acids. Written as DNA, the CDR3 is TGTGCCAGCAGTTTGTTTTTCCCTACTAGCGCAGATACGCAGTATTTT. Its translation is CASSLFFPTSADTQYF.

In this sample, this clonotype turned up a few times. The chain couples TRBV7-2 to TRBJ1-2; D might be TRBD1 (5 bases). Between the trimmed V and J ends, which lost 2 bases and 3 bases, there was a span of 10 bases. The germline V gene has CDR1 SGHTA and CDR2 FQGNSA. The CDR3 sequence is 14 residues long. The DNA for the CDR3 is TGTGCCAGCAGCTTACAGGGTAGTTACTATGGCTACACCTTC. Encoded protein: CASSLQGSYYGYTF.

This chain connects TRBV7-9 to TRBJ2-1, with 9 nucleotides matching TRBD1. With 4 bases clipped from V and 6 bases from J, the junction kept 7 bases outside the gene matches. This CDR3 has 15 amino acids. Germline values: CDR1 SEHNR, CDR2 FQNEAQ (reference sequence). CDR3 in amino acids: CASSSGQGGINEQFF. In nucleotides, the CDR3 is TGTGCCAGCAGCTCGGGACAGGGAGGGATCAATGAGCAGTTCTTC.

The chain employs TRBV20-1 and TRBJ2-7; either TRBD1 or TRBD2 may supply D (5 bases each). Looked up from germline, CDR1 is DFQATT and CDR2 is SNEGSKA (reference sequence). The CDR3 length is 13 residues. Trimming left V 4 bases short and J 4 bases short, with 14 bases between. CDR3 DNA: TGCAGTGCTACCGGGACCGCGGCGTACGAGCAGTACTTC. This encodes CSATGTAAYEQYF.

The J gene is TRBJ2-7, the V gene TRBV3-1, with 8 bases matching TRBD2. The germline V gene has CDR1 LGHDT and CDR2 YNNKEL (reference sequence). J lost 6 bases, V lost 3 bases, and 4 bases had no gene match. This CDR3 spans 13 amino acids. CDR3 region: CASSQRGAVEQYF. Here the CDR3 DNA reads TGTGCCAGCAGCCAGCGGGGGGCCGTCGAGCAGTACTTC.

The table lists this clonotype with many counts. The chain has TRBV10-3 and TRBJ1-2; 9 bases are a match to TRBD1. CDR1 and CDR2 (germline): ENHRY, SYGVKD. This CDR3 spans 15 amino acids. The trim removed 6 bases at V and 8 bases at J, leaving 13 bases unmatched. CDR3 region: CAISAGRQGDVGYTF. The DNA of the CDR3 is TGTGCCATCAGCGCCGGGAGACAGGGGGACGTCGGCTACACCTTC.

This chain uses TRBV15 with TRBJ2-3, with 7 bases lining up with TRBD2. Germline V lookup: CDR1 LNHNV, CDR2 YYDKDF (reference sequence). With 0 bases clipped from V and 8 bases from J, the junction kept 5 bases outside the gene matches. This CDR3 is 14 amino acids long. CDR3 residues: CATSRDLAGVTQYF. CDR3 bases: TGTGCCACCAGCAGAGATTTAGCGGGCGTTACGCAGTATTTT.

The sample holds a few counts of this clonotype. This chain joins TRBV12-3 or TRBV12-4 and TRBJ1-6; no reliable D call. The CDR3 has 14 amino acids. The V gene lost 3 bases and the J gene lost 8 bases, with 11 bases spanning the gap. CDR3 protein: CASSFEGLYSPLHF. Written as DNA, the CDR3 is TGTGCCAGCAGTTTTGAGGGCTTATATTCACCCCTCCACTTT.

V gene TRBV12-3 or TRBV12-4 combines with J gene TRBJ2-2; a weak D match, TRBD2 (7 bases). Between the trimmed V and J ends, which lost 3 bases and 6 bases, there was a span of 11 bases. The CDR3 covers 14 residues. DNA of the CDR3: TGTGCCAGCAGTTTTGGGGGGGCCCCCGGGGAGCTGTTTTTT. Translating it yields CASSFGGAPGELFF.

This clonotype was seen a few times. The chain has TRBV4-2 and TRBJ2-5; D ambiguous. V lost 3 bases, J lost 2 bases, and 19 bases lay in between. Germline assignment: CDR1 LGHNA and CDR2 YNFKEQ. This CDR3 comprises 17 residues. CDR3 sequence (DNA): TGTGCCAGCAGCCAGACCCTTCTACGCCACCCTCAAGAGACCCAGTACTTC. The encoded protein is CASSQTLLRHPQETQYF.

This clonotype has a handful of counts. The chain has TRBV6-2 or TRBV6-3 and TRBJ2-7; D might be TRBD1 (5 bases). The CDR3 length is 16 residues. CDR1 and CDR2 from the germline V gene are MNHEY and SVGEGT. Trimming removed 6 bases at V and 0 bases at J, with 18 bases between. The CDR3: CASRTIVDSFSYEQYF. CDR3 coding DNA: TGTGCCAGCAGGACCATAGTCGACAGTTTCTCCTACGAGCAGTACTTC.

This clonotype was counted many times. CDR3 nucleotide sequence: TGTGCCAGCAGCTTACAGTTATCAGGGACCCAGTACTTC. It yields the protein CASSLQLSGTQYF. This chain joins TRBV5-6 and TRBJ2-5; no clear D gene. The CDR3 spans 13 residues. V shed 2 bases and J shed 7 bases, with 12 bases lying between them. Germline-derived CDR1 and CDR2 are SGHDT and YYEEEE.

This clonotype has only one observation. The chain has TRBV5-5 and TRBJ2-6, with D perhaps assigned TRBD1 or TRBD2 (5 bases each). CDR1 SGHKS and CDR2 YYEKEE come from the germline V gene (reference sequence). The CDR3 length is 18 residues. V lost 0 bases and J lost 0, with 13 bases in between. The CDR3 DNA follows: TGTGCCAGCAGCTTGGAGCTCGGGGCCTACTCTGGGGCCAACGTCCTGACTTTC. The encoded protein is CASSLELGAYSGANVLTF.

This clonotype was recorded a few times. The V and J genes are TRBV6-6 and TRBJ2-2; 9 bases are a match to TRBD2. Germline CDR1 reads MNHNY; CDR2 reads SVGAGI (reference sequence). Trimming removed 7 bases from V and 6 bases from J; junction bases left unmatched: 12. The CDR3 totals 16 residues. The DNA for the CDR3 is TGTGCCAGCACCCTTCTGGGCGGGGGGGCCCCCGGGGAGCTGTTTTTT. The encoded protein is CASTLLGGGAPGELFF.

Concerning this clonotype itself: A read error may be the cause here, since a much bigger clone is one base away. The chain links TRBV20-1 to TRBJ2-3; 10 bases fit TRBD2. The CDR3 runs to 16 residues. Per germline, CDR1 DFQATT and CDR2 SNEGSKA (reference sequence). CDR3 DNA sequence: TGCTGTGCTAGAGATAGCGGGAGGCTGTACACAGATACGCAGTATTTT. Protein sequence: CCARDSGRLYTDTQYF.

This sequence joins TRBV2 and TRBJ2-5; 8 nucleotides match TRBD1. Germline values: CDR1 SNHLY, CDR2 FYNNEI. J gave up 6 bases and V 6 bases, and 18 bases lay outside the gene matches. This CDR3 has 17 amino acids. CDR3 loop: CASSERGEDRVWKTQYF. CDR3 DNA sequence: TGTGCCAGCAGCGAACGGGGAGAGGACAGGGTTTGGAAGACCCAGTACTTC.